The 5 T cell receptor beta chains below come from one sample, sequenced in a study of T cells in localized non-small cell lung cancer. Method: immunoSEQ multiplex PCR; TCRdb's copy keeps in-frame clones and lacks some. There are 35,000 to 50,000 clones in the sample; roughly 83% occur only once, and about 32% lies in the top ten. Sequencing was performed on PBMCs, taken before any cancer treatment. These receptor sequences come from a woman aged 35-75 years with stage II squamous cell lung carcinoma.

The CDR3 DNA sequence: TGTGCCAGCAGCCCCCGGACAGATTTTGGCTATGGCTACACCTTC. This gives the protein CASSPRTDFGYGYTF. The genes are TRBV7-8 and TRBJ1-2, with a tentative D call TRBD1 (6 bases). Germline CDR1 is SGHVS and CDR2 is FQNEAQ. The CDR3 is 15 amino acids. Trimming removed 5 bases at V and 4 bases at J, with 17 bases between.

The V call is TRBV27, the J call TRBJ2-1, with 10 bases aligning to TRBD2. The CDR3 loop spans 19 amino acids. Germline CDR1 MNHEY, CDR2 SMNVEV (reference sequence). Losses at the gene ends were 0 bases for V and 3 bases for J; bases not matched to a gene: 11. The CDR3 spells CASSLSSLRSGRDYNEQFF. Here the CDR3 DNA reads TGTGCCAGCAGTTTATCGTCCCTCCGGAGCGGGAGGGACTACAATGAGCAGTTCTTC.

For the CDR3, the DNA is TGTGCCAGCATCCGGTACAATGAGCAGTTCTTC. It translates to CASIRYNEQFF. This chain connects TRBV28 to TRBJ2-1, with unresolved D. Looked up from germline, CDR1 is MDHEN and CDR2 is SYDVKM. The CDR3 extends over 11 amino acids. V was trimmed by 7 bases and J by 4 bases, leaving 5 bases between them.

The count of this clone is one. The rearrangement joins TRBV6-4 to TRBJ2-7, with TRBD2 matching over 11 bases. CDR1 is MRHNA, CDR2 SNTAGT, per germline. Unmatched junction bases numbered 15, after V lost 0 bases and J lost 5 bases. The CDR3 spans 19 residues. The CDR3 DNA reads TGTGCCAGCAGTGACTCGAGTAGCGGGGGGGCCGGGTATGACAACGAGCAGTACGTC. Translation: CASSDSSSGGAGYDNEQYV.

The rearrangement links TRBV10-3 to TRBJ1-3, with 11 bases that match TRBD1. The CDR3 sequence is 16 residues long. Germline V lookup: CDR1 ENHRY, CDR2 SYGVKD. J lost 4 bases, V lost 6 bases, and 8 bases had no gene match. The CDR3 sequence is CAISGQGAPDGNTIYF. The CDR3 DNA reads TGTGCCATCAGCGGACAGGGGGCGCCGGACGGAAACACCATATATTTT.